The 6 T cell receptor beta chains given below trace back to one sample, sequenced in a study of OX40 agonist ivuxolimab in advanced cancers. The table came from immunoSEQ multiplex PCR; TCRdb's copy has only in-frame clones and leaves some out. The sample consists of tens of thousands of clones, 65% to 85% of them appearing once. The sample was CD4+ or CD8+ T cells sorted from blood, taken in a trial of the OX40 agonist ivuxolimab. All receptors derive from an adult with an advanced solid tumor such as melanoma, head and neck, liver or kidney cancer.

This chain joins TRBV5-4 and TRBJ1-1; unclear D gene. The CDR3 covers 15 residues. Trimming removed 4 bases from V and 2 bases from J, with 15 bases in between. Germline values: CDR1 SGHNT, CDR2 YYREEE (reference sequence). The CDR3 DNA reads TGTGCCAGCAGCATAGGACTGAGCTTAAACACTGAAGCTTTCTTT. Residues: CASSIGLSLNTEAFF.

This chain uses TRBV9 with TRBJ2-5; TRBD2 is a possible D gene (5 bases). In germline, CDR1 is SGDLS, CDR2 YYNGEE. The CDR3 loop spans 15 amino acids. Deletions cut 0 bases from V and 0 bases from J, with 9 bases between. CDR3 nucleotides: TGTGCCAGCAGCGTAGCCTTACTAGACCAAGAGACCCAGTACTTC. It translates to CASSVALLDQETQYF.

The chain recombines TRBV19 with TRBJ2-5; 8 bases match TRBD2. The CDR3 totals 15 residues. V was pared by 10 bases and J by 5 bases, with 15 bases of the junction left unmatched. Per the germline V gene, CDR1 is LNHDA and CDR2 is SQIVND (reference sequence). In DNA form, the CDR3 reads TGTGCCACCCAGAGGAGGCGGGGGGTCGGGGAGACCCAGTACTTC. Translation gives CATQRRRGVGETQYF.

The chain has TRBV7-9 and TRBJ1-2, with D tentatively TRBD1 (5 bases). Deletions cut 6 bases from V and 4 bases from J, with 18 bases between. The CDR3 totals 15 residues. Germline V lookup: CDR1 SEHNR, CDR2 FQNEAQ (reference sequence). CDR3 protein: CASSAPGPKGYGYTF. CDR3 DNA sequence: TGTGCCAGCAGTGCTCCGGGACCAAAAGGCTATGGCTACACCTTC.

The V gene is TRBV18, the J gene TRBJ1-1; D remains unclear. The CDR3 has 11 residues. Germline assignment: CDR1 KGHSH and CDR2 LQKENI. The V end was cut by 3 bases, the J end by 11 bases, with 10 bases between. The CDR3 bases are TGTGCCAGCTCACCTGGAATCGGGGCTTTCTTT. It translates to CASSPGIGAFF.

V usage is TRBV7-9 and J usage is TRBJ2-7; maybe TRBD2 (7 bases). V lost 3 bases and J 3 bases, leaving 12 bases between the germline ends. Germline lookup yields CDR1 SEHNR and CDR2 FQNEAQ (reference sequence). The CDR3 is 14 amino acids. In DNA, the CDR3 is TGTGCCAGCAGCTTTGGGGGGGCTAGCTACGAGCAGTACTTC. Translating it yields CASSFGGASYEQYF.